The T cell receptor (beta chain) described here comes from a study of shared clonotypes between healthy human individuals. Study-level information: A couple of women and a few men aged 18 to 49 made up the donors.

The CDR3 has 14 residues. After removal of 5 bases from V and 3 bases from J, the junction contained 7 bases not matched to a gene. Germline CDR1 reads LNHDA; CDR2 reads SQIVND (reference sequence). Donation came from healthy HIV-negative adults that had no recent acute infections or vaccinations. As for this clone: Its antigen is as yet unknown.

General observations from the study: The study generally estimated greater richness for naive than memory subsets.

Only in-frame clones appear in the TCRdb table, and some are missing; sequencing was by immunoSEQ multiplex PCR. The sample has some 2,400,000 clones; 90% to 97% are singletons. This TCR was recovered from a man between 18 and 29 years old in good health. V and J are TRBV19 and TRBJ2-7; 7 bases line up with TRBD2. The sample taken for sequencing was naive CD4+ T cells sorted from blood. The subset denotes: CD45RA+ positively selected. The CDR3 DNA reads TGTGCCAGTAGTTCCACCGGGAGGTTCTACGAGCAGTACTTC. Translating it yields CASSSTGRFYEQYF.